This TCR beta chain was documented in a study of T cells in Graves' hyperthyroidism and ophthalmopathy. Germline CDR1 is MNHNS and CDR2 is SASEGT. The V end lost 3 bases, the J end lost 4 bases, and 9 bases lay between the germline ends. CDR3 length equals 13 residues. This clonotype was detected only a few times. Researchers amplified the TCR beta CDR3 regions from RNA transcripts. With the HTBI primer set, the TCR CDR3 went through a first round of RT-PCR. Using its own MiXCR run on the multiplex PCR reads, TCRdb lists one record per CDR3 protein. Found here are approximately 690,000 distinct CDR3 sequences, roughly 20% of them singletons; the top ten hold 34%.

This TCR was recovered from a young man with Graves' ophthalmopathy. The sample was blood. V gene TRBV6-1 combines with J gene TRBJ1-1, with unresolved D. DNA for the CDR3: TGTGCCAGCAGTGACAGTGCGTTCACTGAAGCTTTCTTT. This translates into CASSDSAFTEAFF.